These T cell receptor beta chains were read from a single sample in a study of T-cell reconstitution after alpha-beta-depleted transplantation in children. TCRdb reprocessed the PCR reads via MiXCR and lists one record per CDR3 protein. The repertoire consists of under 350,000 distinct CDR3 sequences, with over 8% occurring once and the leading ten covering roughly 9.1%. Sequencing was performed on PBMCs from the stem cell graft donor, taken from the stem cell graft. All receptors derive from a human donor who donated a stem cell graft to a child with SCID. The CDR3 runs from the conserved cysteine through the conserved F or W. A D gene is named only where the DNA matches it firmly. Clone size, where shown, is once, few, many, or a class for clones that have expanded.

V	size	D	J	DNA	CDR3
TRBV12-3/TRBV12-4	many	.	TRBJ2-7	TGTGCCAGCAGTTTACATCTCTACGAGCAGTACTTC	CASSLHLYEQYF
TRBV7-3	many	.	TRBJ2-2	TGTGCCAGCAGCTTAATCCTGGGGGCGAGCACCGGGGAGCTGTTTTTT	CASSLILGASTGELFF
TRBV20-1	.	.	TRBJ2-2	TGCAGTGCTAGGGGACGGGACACTATTACCGGGGAGCTGTTTTTT	CSARGRDTITGELFF
TRBV14	few	.	TRBJ2-7	TGTGCCAGCAGCCAAGAAGGGGCGTGGGGGACCGACTCCTACGAGCAGTACTTC	CASSQEGAWGTDSYEQYF
TRBV7-2	.	TRBD1	TRBJ1-1	TGTGCCAGCAGCGACGGGACAGCGCCAACTGAAGCTTTCTTT	CASSDGTAPTEAFF
TRBV7-9	few	TRBD2	TRBJ2-2	TGTGCCAGCAGCCGACTAGCGGGGGGAGACACCGGGGAGCTGTTTTTT	CASSRLAGGDTGELFF
TRBV20-1	many	.	TRBJ1-2	TGCAGTGCTGATGGACAGACTAACTATGGCTACACCTTC	CSADGQTNYGYTF
TRBV29-1	.	TRBD1	TRBJ2-7	TGCAGCGTCGGACAGGGGGCGGCCTACGAGCAGTACTTC	CSVGQGAAYEQYF
TRBV27	.	TRBD1	TRBJ1-4	TGTGCCAGCAGTTCCTCCGGGACAGTAGGAGAAAAACTGTTTTTT	CASSSSGTVGEKLFF
TRBV10-3	.	.	TRBJ1-6	TGTGCCATCAGTGAGTCGACAGTCGGATCACCCCTCCACTTT	CAISESTVGSPLHF
TRBV11-2	few	TRBD1	TRBJ2-3	TGTGCCAGCAACAGGGGGCACACAGATACGCAGTATTTT	CASNRGHTDTQYF
TRBV12-3/TRBV12-4	.	.	TRBJ2-6	TGTGCCAGCAGTTTGGTTGGCGGGGCCAACGTCCTGACTTTC	CASSLVGGANVLTF
TRBV18	few	.	TRBJ2-7	TGTGCCAGCTCACCGCCTGGACTTATCTACGAGCAGTACTTC	CASSPPGLIYEQYF
TRBV29-1	many	.	TRBJ1-2	TGCAGCGTATGGCACAGGACGTTTGGCTACACCTTC	CSVWHRTFGYTF
TRBV6-5	few	.	TRBJ2-7	TGTGCCAGCAGTTACTTCGCGGGCGAGCAGTACTTC	CASSYFAGEQYF
TRBV5-1	few	TRBD1	TRBJ1-1	TGCGCCAGCAGCGGGAAGACAGGGGGGGGCACTGAAGCTTTCTTT	CASSGKTGGGTEAFF
TRBV12-5	many	.	TRBJ1-6	TGTGCTAGTGGTCCCTGGGATAGAGATAATTCACCCCTCCACTTT	CASGPWDRDNSPLHF
TRBV7-3	few	TRBD2	TRBJ2-3	TGTGCCAGCAACACGGGGGGGAGCACAGATACGCAGTATTTT	CASNTGGSTDTQYF
TRBV7-8	.	.	TRBJ2-1	TGTGCCAGCAGCCCCCCCCGCCTCTCCTACAATGAGCAGTTCTTC	CASSPPRLSYNEQFF
TRBV7-9	few	TRBD1	TRBJ2-7	TGTGCCAGCAGCCACGGACAGGGTAAGGCCGAGCAGTACTTC	CASSHGQGKAEQYF